The rows below give T cell receptor beta chains drawn from one sample of a study of blood T cell repertoires in COVID-19. Data came from immunoSEQ multiplex PCR; TCRdb stores just in-frame clones and leaves some out. The sample records fewer than 200,000 clones, just under 90% being singletons. The sequenced material came from peripheral blood. The receptors shown here come from a woman in her 70s with COVID-19, enrolled during active disease. The CDR3 runs from the conserved cysteine through the conserved F or W. Fields, in order: clone size, D gene, J gene, V gene, CDR3 length, CDR3 DNA, CDR3 protein. D genes are given only for firm matches. The size of a clone is reported for some rows only, either as once, few or many, or as a class for expanded clones.

. | . | TRBJ2-2 | TRBV9 | 15 | TGTGCCAGCAGCGTAGGACAGACGAACACCGGGGAGCTGTTTTTT | CASSVGQTNTGELFF
. | . | TRBJ2-4 | TRBV29-1 | 11 | TGCAGCGTTGACGTGGGAGACATTCAGTACTTC | CSVDVGDIQYF
once | TRBD2 | TRBJ2-7 | TRBV5-1 | 16 | TGCGCCAGCAGCGGGGGACTAGCGGGACCGATCTACGAGCAGTACTTC | CASSGGLAGPIYEQYF
. | TRBD1 | TRBJ1-2 | TRBV5-5 | 13 | TGTGCCAGCAGCCCCCTGGGGACAGTAGACTACACCTTC | CASSPLGTVDYTF
. | TRBD1 | TRBJ2-7 | TRBV2 | 15 | TGTGCCAGCAAGGAGTCGGGACAGGGCGTCTACGAGCAGTACTTC | CASKESGQGVYEQYF
. | TRBD2 | TRBJ2-1 | TRBV9 | 18 | TGTGCCAGCAGCGTAGACCCTAGCGGGGGGAGCTCCTACAATGAGCAGTTCTTC | CASSVDPSGGSSYNEQFF
. | TRBD1 | TRBJ2-7 | TRBV4-2 | 14 | TGTGCCAGCAGCCAACTACAGGGGAGCCACGAGCAGTACTTC | CASSQLQGSHEQYF
. | . | TRBJ1-2 | TRBV5-1 | 13 | TGCGCCAGCAATCTTGGGGAGGGGTTTGACTACACCTTC | CASNLGEGFDYTF
. | . | TRBJ2-7 | TRBV12-3/TRBV12-4 | 13 | TGTGCCAGCAGCCTCAGGACAGTCTACGAGCAGTACTTC | CASSLRTVYEQYF
. | . | TRBJ1-1 | TRBV19 | 13 | TGTGCCAGTAGGGAGAGTACTCCGGGTGAAGCTTTCTTT | CASRESTPGEAFF
. | TRBD2 | TRBJ2-3 | TRBV4-1 | 16 | TGCGCCAGCAGCCAAGGGACTAGCGGGAAGGCAGATACGCAGTATTTT | CASSQGTSGKADTQYF
. | . | TRBJ1-5 | TRBV3-1/TRBV3-2 | 13 | TGTGCCAGCAGCCAAGGTCGGGATCAGCCCCAGCATTTT | CASSQGRDQPQHF
. | TRBD2 | TRBJ2-5 | TRBV3-1/TRBV3-2 | 17 | TGTGCCAGCAGCCACCCTGACCGCGGGGGTCGGGTAGAGACCCAGTACTTC | CASSHPDRGGRVETQYF
. | TRBD1 | TRBJ1-6 | TRBV6-4 | 14 | TGTGCCAGCAGTGACGACAGGGGAAATTCACCCCTCCACTTT | CASSDDRGNSPLHF
. | TRBD1 | TRBJ2-6 | TRBV27 | 15 | TGTGCCAGCAGTTACACAGGGGCTGGGGCCAACGTCCTGACTTTC | CASSYTGAGANVLTF
. | . | TRBJ2-1 | TRBV4-3 | 15 | TGCGCCAGCAGCCAAGATATCCAGGCCCTCAATGAGCAGTTCTTC | CASSQDIQALNEQFF
. | TRBD2 | TRBJ2-1 | TRBV25-1 | 15 | TGTGCCAGCCGGACTAGCGGGAGAGGGGACCATGAGCAGTTCTTC | CASRTSGRGDHEQFF
once | TRBD2 | TRBJ2-2 | TRBV7-3 | 16 | TGTGCCAGCAGCTTAATCAGCGGGAGCGTCACCGGGGAGCTGTTTTTT | CASSLISGSVTGELFF